This TCR beta chain appears in the sequencing data of a study of cytomegalovirus exposure and HLA in healthy donors. Overall study context: An early data release held some 85 million unique TCRs from HLA-typed donors.

The PCR made use of 60 Vbeta and 13 Jbeta primers. Libraries were prepared by immunoSEQ multiplex PCR; TCRdb keeps only in-frame clonotypes and omits some of them. The sample includes under 75,000 clones, 86% of them seen just once. A remark on this clone: Its antigen is still unknown.

Study-wide results and caveats: Later analysis indicated greater clonal expansion among HLA-associated TCR beta chains than among equally common other chains. With high specificity and sensitivity, the classifier reportedly diagnosed cytomegalovirus status. As immune exposure information, only CMV serostatus was available.

This receptor was identified in a woman aged 25 to 45 in good health and CMV-seronegative. Sequencing was performed on PBMCs.

CDR3 bases: TGTGCCAGCAGCTTATGGTCTAGCGGGGCCTACGAGCAGTACTTC. This gives the protein CASSLWSSGAYEQYF. V and J are TRBV7-3 and TRBJ2-5; TRBD2 matches at 9 bases. The closer fit of TRBJ2-7 to the DNA end suggests the J call may be wrong. CDR1 SGHTA and CDR2 FQGTGA come from the germline V gene. The CDR3 covers 15 residues.